One and the same sample provided the 32 T cell receptor beta chains below, sequenced in a study of shared clonotypes between healthy human individuals (dated by TCRdb to the early 2020s). Receptor libraries were prepared by the immunoSEQ multiplex PCR assay. TCRdb holds this immuneACCESS table with in-frame rearrangements only. Some clones are missing; in checked studies, unresolved V genes explain under half, and the rest has no known cause. This sample gives about 2.3 million clones in total; more than 80% of them show up just once. Clones ranked in the top ten supply roughly 0.36% of the sample. Sample: naive CD4+ T cells from PBMCs. Sample cell subset or site, as interpreted from the label and publication: CD45RA+ positively selected. Receptors were obtained from a man between 18 and 29 years old in good health. Some clones in this sample may be carry-over from other donors' samples.

The J gene is TRBJ2-7, the V gene TRBV29-1; no reliable D call. Germline V gene lookup returns CDR1 SQVTM and CDR2 ANQGSEA. The CDR3 is 15 amino acids. The V end lost 6 bases, the J end lost 4 bases, and 22 bases lay between the germline ends. This CDR3 is CSVESLHTGQYEQYF. CDR3 nucleotide sequence: TGCAGCGTGGAAAGCCTCCACACGGGCCAATACGAGCAGTACTTC.

This clone has at least ten counts. Other DNA sequences in the sample encode the same CDR3. CDR3 amino acids: CASSPSSYEQYF. The CDR3 DNA reads TGTGCCAGCAGCCCTTCCTCCTACGAGCAGTACTTC. The V and J genes are TRBV7-2 and TRBJ2-7; no firm D call. Per the germline V gene, CDR1 is SGHTA and CDR2 is FQGNSA. The CDR3 is 12 residues long. Deletions cut 5 bases from V and 0 bases from J, with 5 bases between.

With regard to this clone: The identical CDR3 is also encoded by other nucleotide sequences in the sample. The chain links TRBV2 to TRBJ2-7; D is undetermined. V shed 3 bases and J shed 4 bases, with 1 base lying between them. This CDR3 is 10 amino acids long. CDR1 and CDR2 (germline): SNHLY, FYNNEI. This chain's CDR3 is CASSEYEQYF. In DNA form, the CDR3 reads TGTGCCAGCAGTGAGTACGAGCAGTACTTC.

The chain recombines TRBV18 with TRBJ2-2; D not certain. Per germline, CDR1 KGHSH and CDR2 LQKENI. V lost 6 bases to trimming and J lost 11 bases, with 16 bases between them. This CDR3 spans 13 amino acids. In DNA form, the CDR3 reads TGTGCCAGCTCTCGACCCGGCCCTATTGAGCTGTTTTTT. This gives the protein CASSRPGPIELFF.

On this clone itself: At the DNA level, this CDR3 is encoded by other sequences in the same sample as well. V and J are TRBV5-1 and TRBJ1-1; D unclear. Trimming pared 1 base from V and 0 bases from J, leaving 7 bases between. The CDR3 contains 14 residues. Germline V gene sequence: CDR1 SGHRS, CDR2 YFSETQ. The CDR3 here is CASSLRVMNTEAFF. The CDR3 bases are TGCGCCAGCAGCTTGAGAGTTATGAACACTGAAGCTTTCTTT.

The CDR3 region is CASSPGQGLAGSYNEQFF. CDR3 nucleotide sequence: TGTGCCAGCTCACCCGGCCAGGGGTTAGCAGGTTCCTACAATGAGCAGTTCTTC. This chain joins TRBV18 and TRBJ2-1; D possibly corresponds to TRBD1 (6 bases). Germline CDR1 and CDR2: KGHSH and LQKENI. V was pared by 3 bases and J by 1 base, with 19 bases between. The length of the CDR3 is 18 residues.

Only a few counts were recorded for this clone. The same CDR3 is also encoded by other DNA sequences in this sample. The chain uses TRBV5-1 and TRBJ2-7, with TRBD2 matching 10 bases. Trimming removed 0 bases from V and 5 bases from J; junction bases left unmatched: 2. CDR1 and CDR2 from the germline V gene are SGHRS and YFSETQ. This CDR3 spans 14 amino acids. The CDR3 sequence: CASSLGLAGDEQYF. Here the CDR3 DNA reads TGCGCCAGCAGCTTGGGGCTAGCGGGAGACGAGCAGTACTTC.

This sequence joins TRBV5-1 and TRBJ1-2, with 9 bases identical to TRBD1. Germline V CDR1 and CDR2: SGHRS, YFSETQ. V was clipped by 4 bases and J by 7 bases; unmatched bases: 8. The CDR3 runs to 14 residues. This CDR3 reads CASSLTGGDAGYTF. The CDR3 DNA reads as TGCGCCAGCAGCCTGACAGGGGGGGACGCTGGCTACACCTTC.

In its sample, this clone was seen once. Other DNA sequences in this sample translate to the same CDR3. The chain carries TRBV5-1 and TRBJ2-2; D is possibly TRBD1 (6 bases). Germline V lookup: CDR1 SGHRS, CDR2 YFSETQ. The CDR3 has 14 residues. V lost 2 bases, J lost 3 bases, and 8 bases lay in between. This chain's CDR3 is CASSFSGDTGELFF. The CDR3 nucleotides are TGCGCCAGCAGCTTCTCAGGGGACACCGGGGAGCTGTTTTTT. The whole variable domain, remainder taken from reference TRBV5-1 and TRBJ2-2, is KAGVTQTPRYLIKTRGQQVTLSCSPISGHRSVSWYQQTPGQGLQFLFEYFSETQRNKGNFPGRFSGRQFSNSRSEMNVSTLELGDSALYLCASSFSGDTGELFFGEGSRLTVL.

J is TRBJ1-4 and V is TRBV28; D is perhaps TRBD1 (5 bases). CDR3 length: 15 amino acids. In germline, CDR1 is MDHEN, CDR2 SYDVKM. Trimming took 6 bases from V and 6 from J, leaving 17 bases between them. The CDR3 DNA is TGTGCCAGCAGGCCCTGGGACGGGCGATATGAAAAACTGTTTTTT. Amino acid sequence: CASRPWDGRYEKLFF. The full variable domain, completed using reference TRBV28 and TRBJ1-4, is DVKVTQSSRYLVKRTGEKVFLECVQDMDHENMFWYRQDPGLGLRLIYFSYDVKMKEKGDIPEGYSVSREKKERFSLILESASTNQTSMYLCASRPWDGRYEKLFFGSGTQLSVL.

This chain uses TRBV29-1 with TRBJ2-7; 9 bases agree with TRBD1. Trimming removed 7 bases from V and 9 bases from J; junction bases left unmatched: 13. Germline V gene data show CDR1 as SQVTM and CDR2 as ANQGSEA. CDR3 length: 13 residues. Here the CDR3 DNA reads TGCAGCGCCATCAGCTCCACAGGGGGCTCGCAGTACTTC. It translates to CSAISSTGGSQYF.

The sample holds one count of this clone. The CDR3 DNA sequence: TGTGCCAGCAGTCCACTAGCGGGACTCGGCACAGATACGCAGTATTTT. As protein: CASSPLAGLGTDTQYF. The chain uses TRBV27 and TRBJ2-3; TRBD2 matches 10 bases. V lost 5 bases, J lost 1 base, and 6 bases stayed unmatched. This CDR3 spans 16 amino acids. Germline V gives CDR1 MNHEY, CDR2 SMNVEV (reference sequence).

The V and J genes are TRBV7-8 and TRBJ2-5, with D unresolved. Trimming took 2 bases from V and 4 from J, leaving 5 bases between them. The CDR3 extends over 12 amino acids. Germline V gene sequence: CDR1 SGHVS, CDR2 FQNEAQ. In nucleotides, the CDR3 is TGTGCCAGCAGCTTATTGATAGAGACCCAGTACTTC. Translation: CASSLLIETQYF.

The chain is built from TRBV15 and TRBJ2-7; 7 bases align to TRBD2. Germline V CDR1 and CDR2: LNHNV, YYDKDF (reference sequence). The CDR3 is 16 residues long. V shed 3 bases and J 6 bases; nucleotides not matched to a gene: 14. CDR3 loop: CATSRGGTPTFGEQYF. In DNA form, the CDR3 reads TGTGCCACCAGCAGGGGGGGGACTCCTACGTTTGGCGAGCAGTACTTC.

The chain has TRBV27 and TRBJ2-5; no reliable D call. Germline CDR1 is MNHEY and CDR2 is SMNVEV (reference sequence). Trimming stripped 6 bases from V and 5 bases from J, with 16 bases between. The CDR3 length is 14 residues. The CDR3 DNA sequence: TGTGCCAGCAGGCCCGCCGTAGGGTGGGAGACCCAGTACTTC. It specifies CASRPAVGWETQYF.

About this clone itself: Other DNA sequences from this sample encode an identical CDR3 as well. For the CDR3, the DNA is TGTGCCAGCAGCTTAGTGGAGGAGACCCAGTACTTC. It is translated as CASSLVEETQYF. The rearrangement uses TRBV7-9 and TRBJ2-5; D is unclear. The V gene's germline CDR1 is SEHNR and CDR2 FQNEAQ (reference sequence). This CDR3 has 12 residues. V was shortened by 1 base and J by 5 bases, with 5 bases between the two germline ends.

The rearrangement uses TRBV5-1 and TRBJ1-1, with no clear D. The CDR3 contains 13 residues. V lost 5 bases to trimming and J lost 0 bases, with 8 bases between them. CDR1 SGHRS and CDR2 YFSETQ come from the germline V gene. The CDR3 nucleotides are TGCGCCAGCAGGGCAGACATGAACACTGAAGCTTTCTTT. As protein: CASRADMNTEAFF.

This clone was seen ten or more times. The V call is TRBV30, the J call TRBJ1-2, with D tentatively TRBD1 (5 bases). CDR1 GTSNPN and CDR2 SVGIG come from the germline V gene (reference sequence). This CDR3 is built from 12 residues. V was pared by 5 bases and J by 3 bases, with 10 bases between. The CDR3 sequence: CAWGTADYGYTF. CDR3 sequence (DNA): TGTGCCTGGGGGACGGCGGACTATGGCTACACCTTC.

This chain connects TRBV5-1 to TRBJ2-7; a weak D match, TRBD1 (5 bases). Trimming left V 2 bases short and J 0 bases short, with 12 bases between. Germline V lookup: CDR1 SGHRS, CDR2 YFSETQ. The CDR3 is 15 amino acids. CDR3 residues: CASSLAQESSYEQYF. The CDR3 nucleotides are TGCGCCAGCAGCTTAGCACAGGAGAGCTCCTACGAGCAGTACTTC. Complete variable domain (other parts from reference TRBV5-1 and TRBJ2-7): KAGVTQTPRYLIKTRGQQVTLSCSPISGHRSVSWYQQTPGQGLQFLFEYFSETQRNKGNFPGRFSGRQFSNSRSEMNVSTLELGDSALYLCASSLAQESSYEQYFGPGTRLTVT.

Comments on this clone: Different DNA sequences within this sample yield the same CDR3. The chain is built from TRBV2 and TRBJ2-1; 7 bases align to TRBD1. The germline V gene encodes CDR1 SNHLY and CDR2 FYNNEI. Losses at the gene ends were 4 bases for V and 4 bases for J; bases not matched to a gene: 1. CDR3 length: 13 amino acids. CDR3 region: CASSGQGYNEQFF. The CDR3 coding sequence is TGTGCCAGCAGTGGACAGGGTTACAATGAGCAGTTCTTC.

V and J are TRBV19 and TRBJ2-1, with 7 bases that match TRBD1. CDR1 LNHDA and CDR2 SQIVND come from the germline V gene (reference sequence). V lost 5 bases and J lost 1; bases outside the gene matches: 8. The CDR3 contains 16 residues. The CDR3 DNA reads as TGTGCCAGTAGTTTCGGGTGGGACAGTTCCTACAATGAGCAGTTCTTC. Encoded protein: CASSFGWDSSYNEQFF.

V usage is TRBV29-1 and J usage is TRBJ2-7, with D possibly being TRBD2 (6 bases). The CDR3 extends over 12 amino acids. V shed 4 bases and J shed 7 bases, with 14 bases lying between them. CDR1 and CDR2 (germline): SQVTM, ANQGSEA. The DNA for the CDR3 is TGCAGCGTTGCATTGGGGGGAGATGAGCAGTACTTC. Translated: CSVALGGDEQYF.

The rearrangement joins TRBV5-1 to TRBJ2-6; 7 bases match TRBD1. The CDR3 consists of 15 residues. The germline V gene encodes CDR1 SGHRS and CDR2 YFSETQ. The trim removed 0 bases at V and 4 bases at J, leaving 1 base unmatched. The chain's CDR3 is CASSLDRGGANVLTF. Here the CDR3 DNA reads TGCGCCAGCAGCTTGGACAGGGGAGGGGCCAACGTCCTGACTTTC.

The V call is TRBV29-1, the J call TRBJ1-1, with TRBD1 matching 9 bases. Germline trimming cut 3 bases from V and 3 bases from J; bases unmatched to any gene: 5. The CDR3 is 14 amino acids. CDR1 and CDR2 from the germline V gene are SQVTM and ANQGSEA. The CDR3 reads CSVERRQGDTEAFF. CDR3 bases: TGCAGCGTTGAGCGGAGACAGGGGGACACTGAAGCTTTCTTT.

This rearrangement joins TRBV5-1 to TRBJ2-2; 14 nucleotides line up with TRBD2. CDR3 length equals 17 residues. The junction had 8 bases not matched to a gene; V was cut back by 4 bases and J by 6 bases. Germline assignment: CDR1 SGHRS and CDR2 YFSETQ. The CDR3 region has the DNA TGCGCCAGCAGCCCACCGGGACTAGCGGGAGTGTCCGGGGAGCTGTTTTTT. Translated: CASSPPGLAGVSGELFF.

This clone was seen a few times. The chain is built from TRBV7-8 and TRBJ2-2; possibly TRBD2 for D (5 bases). Trimming left V 4 bases short and J 6 bases short, with 15 bases between. This CDR3 has 15 amino acids. Germline V gene data show CDR1 as SGHVS and CDR2 as FQNEAQ. For the CDR3, the DNA is TGTGCCAGCAGCTCACGACAAACGGGATCCGGGGAGCTGTTTTTT. This gives the protein CASSSRQTGSGELFF.

CDR3 protein: CASSYPQGEQYF. CDR3 in DNA: TGTGCCAGCAGTTACCCTCAGGGCGAGCAGTACTTC. The chain combines TRBV7-3 with TRBJ2-7, with D possibly TRBD1 on 5 matching bases. The germline CDR1 and CDR2 sequences are SGHTA and FQGTGA. CDR3 length equals 12 residues. V was trimmed by 6 bases and J by 6 bases, leaving 12 bases between them.

In its sample, this clone was seen once. This chain connects TRBV9 to TRBJ2-5, with D possibly being TRBD1 or TRBD2 (5 bases each). Trimming left V 1 base short and J 5 bases short, with 15 bases between. Germline-derived CDR1 and CDR2 are SGDLS and YYNGEE. This CDR3 comprises 15 residues. DNA of the CDR3: TGTGCCAGCAGCGTAAGAGGGACCTATGGGGAGACCCAGTACTTC. Its translation: CASSVRGTYGETQYF.

The rearrangement links TRBV7-2 to TRBJ2-3; 7 nucleotides agree with TRBD2. Germline V gene lookup returns CDR1 SGHTA and CDR2 FQGNSA. The CDR3 consists of 17 residues. The J segment lost 2 bases and the V segment lost 2 bases, leaving 10 bases of the junction unmatched. Written as DNA, the CDR3 is TGTGCCAGCAGCTTAAGAGGGGACTACAGCACCACAGATACGCAGTATTTT. This gives the protein CASSLRGDYSTTDTQYF.

V is TRBV9 and J is TRBJ2-3; a weak D match, TRBD2 (6 bases). CDR1 SGDLS and CDR2 YYNGEE come from the germline V gene. V was clipped by 6 bases and J by 6 bases, with 14 bases between them. This CDR3 region has 13 residues. CDR3 protein: CASNRGWADTQYF. The CDR3 coding sequence is TGTGCCAGCAACCGGGGGTGGGCCGATACGCAGTATTTT.

The chain uses TRBV6-1 and TRBJ2-5; possibly TRBD1 or TRBD2 for D (6 bases each). Per germline, CDR1 MNHNS and CDR2 SASEGT. Trimming left V 5 bases short and J 1 base short, with 11 bases between. The CDR3 loop spans 14 amino acids. CDR3 sequence reads: CASSRTAGQETQYF. CDR3 coding DNA: TGTGCCAGCAGTCGGACAGCGGGCCAAGAGACCCAGTACTTC.

The genes are TRBV7-2 and TRBJ1-3; D ambiguous. Germline loops: CDR1 SGHTA, CDR2 FQGNSA. Trimming stripped 1 base from V and 0 bases from J, with 10 bases between. CDR3 length: 16 residues. The CDR3 region is CASSLDSASSGNTIYF. DNA of the CDR3: TGTGCCAGCAGCTTAGATTCGGCTTCCTCTGGAAACACCATATATTTT. The variable domain in full, completed from reference TRBV7-2 and TRBJ1-3, reads GAGVSQSPSNKVTEKGKDVELRCDPISGHTALYWYRQSLGQGLEFLIYFQGNSAPDKSGLPSDRFSAERTGGSVSTLTIQRTQQEDSAVYLCASSLDSASSGNTIYFGEGSWLTVV.